This TCR beta chain was obtained from a study of blood T cell repertoires in COVID-19. In the study overall: Nucleic acid was either cDNA or gDNA, and it came from T cells, B-cell-depleted T cells, or PBMCs.

In the authors' methods: The authors estimated nucleated cell counts from reference gene primer amplification. The table came from immunoSEQ multiplex PCR; TCRdb's copy has only in-frame clones and leaves some out. That table supplies the V and J calls and clone size; D and trimming were determined from the DNA. The sample consists of 45,000 to 70,000 clones, 82% of them appearing once. This CDR3 contains 14 residues. The germline gives CDR1 SEHNR, CDR2 FQNEAQ (reference sequence). The V and J ends lost 5 bases and 6 bases, in that order; junction bases with no gene match: 9. The sequenced material came from peripheral blood. V gene TRBV7-9 combines with J gene TRBJ1-1; 7 bases align to TRBD1. This clonotype was sampled from a woman aged 60-75 years with acute or convalescent COVID-19. The CDR3 DNA follows: TGTGCCAGCAGCCCACAGGGGCTGGGCGCTGAAGCTTTCTTT. Amino acids: CASSPQGLGAEAFF.